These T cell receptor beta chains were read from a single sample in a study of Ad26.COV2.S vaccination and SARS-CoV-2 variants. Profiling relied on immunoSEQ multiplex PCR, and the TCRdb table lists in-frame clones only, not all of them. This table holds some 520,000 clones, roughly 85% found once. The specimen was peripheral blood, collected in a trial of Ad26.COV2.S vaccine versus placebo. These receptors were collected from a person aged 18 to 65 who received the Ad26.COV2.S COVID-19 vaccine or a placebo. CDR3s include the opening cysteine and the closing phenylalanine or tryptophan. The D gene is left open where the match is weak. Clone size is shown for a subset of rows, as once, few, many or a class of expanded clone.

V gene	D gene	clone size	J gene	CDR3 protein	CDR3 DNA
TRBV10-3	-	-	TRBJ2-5	CAISESAGETQYF	TGTGCCATCAGTGAGTCGGCGGGAGAGACCCAGTACTTC
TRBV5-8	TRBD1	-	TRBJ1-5	CASSLGQGVNQPQHF	TGTGCCAGCAGCTTGGGGCAGGGGGTTAATCAGCCCCAGCATTTT
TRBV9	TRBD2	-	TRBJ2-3	CASSARTSGIGSTDTQYF	TGTGCCAGCAGCGCCCGGACTAGCGGGATCGGTAGCACAGATACGCAGTATTTT
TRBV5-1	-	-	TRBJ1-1	CASSLAPGSTEAFF	TGCGCCAGCAGCTTGGCCCCGGGAAGTACTGAAGCTTTCTTT
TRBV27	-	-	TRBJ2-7	CASSPLDTAYEQYF	TGTGCCAGCAGTCCACTCGACACAGCCTACGAGCAGTACTTC
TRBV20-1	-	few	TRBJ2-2	CSASGNPANTGELFF	TGCAGTGCTAGTGGTAACCCCGCGAACACCGGGGAGCTGTTTTTT
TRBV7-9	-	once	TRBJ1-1	CASSPSQTNTEAFF	TGTGCCAGCAGCCCAAGTCAAACTAACACTGAAGCTTTCTTT
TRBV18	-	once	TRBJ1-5	CASSPSPVGNQPQHF	TGTGCCAGCTCACCGAGTCCGGTCGGGAACCAGCCCCAGCATTTT
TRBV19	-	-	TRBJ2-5	CASSAGASGRETQYF	TGTGCCAGTAGCGCGGGGGCCTCGGGTCGAGAGACCCAGTACTTC
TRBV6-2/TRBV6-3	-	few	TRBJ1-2	CASSKDSYGYTF	TGTGCCAGCAGTAAAGACAGCTATGGCTACACCTTC
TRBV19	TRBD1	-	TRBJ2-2	CASSIVGRDRNTGELFF	TGTGCCAGTAGTATAGTCGGCCGGGACAGAAACACCGGGGAGCTGTTTTTT
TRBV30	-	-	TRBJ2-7	CAWNVRSYEQYF	TGTGCCTGGAATGTCCGCTCCTACGAGCAGTACTTC
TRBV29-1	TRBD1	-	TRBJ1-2	CSVSDRRNYGYTF	TGCAGCGTTTCGGACAGGCGCAACTATGGCTACACCTTC
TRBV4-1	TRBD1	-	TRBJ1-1	CASSQDREGAGMNTEAFF	TGCGCCAGCAGCCAAGATCGTGAGGGGGCAGGGATGAACACTGAAGCTTTCTTT
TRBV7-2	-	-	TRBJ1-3	CASSLAIGNTIYF	TGTGCCAGCAGCTTAGCAATAGGAAACACCATATATTTT
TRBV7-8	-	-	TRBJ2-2	CASSLSRGTSSTGELFF	TGTGCCAGCAGCCTTTCGAGGGGGACCAGCTCAACCGGGGAGCTGTTTTTT
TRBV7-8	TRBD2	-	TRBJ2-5	CASSLPRDYQEIQYF	TGTGCCAGCAGCTTACCCCGGGACTACCAAGAGATCCAGTACTTC
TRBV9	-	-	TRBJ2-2	CASSVEGTGELFF	TGTGCCAGCAGCGTAGAGGGCACCGGGGAGCTGTTTTTT
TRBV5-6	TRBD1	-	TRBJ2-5	CASRGSGTGQETQYF	TGTGCCAGCAGGGGATCCGGGACAGGACAAGAGACCCAGTACTTC
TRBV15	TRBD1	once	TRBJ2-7	CATSRRGQGASYEQYF	TGTGCCACCAGCAGACGCGGACAGGGAGCATCCTACGAGCAGTACTTC
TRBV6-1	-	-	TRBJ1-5	CASSDPGKPQHF	TGTGCCAGCAGCGATCCGGGAAAGCCCCAGCATTTT
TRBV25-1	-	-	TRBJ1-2	CASSEGFGYTF	TGTGCCAGCAGTGAAGGGTTTGGCTACACCTTC
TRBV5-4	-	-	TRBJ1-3	CASSLSPGSGNTIYF	TGTGCCAGCAGTTTGTCCCCCGGCTCTGGAAACACCATATATTTT
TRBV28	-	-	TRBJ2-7	CASSPIWPGQTSYEQYF	TGTGCCAGCAGCCCCATCTGGCCGGGACAAACTTCCTACGAGCAGTACTTC
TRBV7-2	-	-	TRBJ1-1	CASSYKAGDTEAFF	TGTGCCAGCAGTTATAAAGCAGGGGACACTGAAGCTTTCTTT
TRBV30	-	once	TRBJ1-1	CAWSVYGLLNTEAFF	TGTGCCTGGAGTGTATACGGCTTGTTGAACACTGAAGCTTTCTTT
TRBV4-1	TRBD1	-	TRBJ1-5	CASSHGQGALQPQHF	TGCGCCAGCAGCCATGGACAGGGGGCTCTTCAGCCCCAGCATTTT
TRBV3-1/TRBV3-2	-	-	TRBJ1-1	CASSHVTGTEAFF	TGTGCCAGCAGCCATGTGACGGGCACTGAAGCTTTCTTT
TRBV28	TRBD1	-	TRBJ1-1	CASLEGGTKGTEAFF	TGTGCCAGCCTTGAAGGGGGCACGAAGGGAACTGAAGCTTTCTTT
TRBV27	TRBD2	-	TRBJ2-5	CASSLGLAGGSQYF	TGTGCCAGCAGTTTAGGGCTAGCCGGGGGGTCCCAGTACTTC
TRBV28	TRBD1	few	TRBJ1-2	CASSHQWDSYGYTF	TGTGCCAGCAGCCACCAGTGGGACAGCTATGGCTACACCTTC
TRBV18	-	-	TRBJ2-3	CASSSSTDTQYF	TGTGCCAGCTCATCCTCCACAGATACGCAGTATTTT
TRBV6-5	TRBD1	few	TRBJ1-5	CASSSDRADGPQHF	TGTGCCAGCAGTTCTGACAGGGCTGATGGGCCCCAGCATTTT
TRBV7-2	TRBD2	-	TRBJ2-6	CASTQGLAGAGANVLTF	TGTGCCAGCACCCAGGGACTAGCGGGAGCTGGGGCCAACGTCCTGACTTTC
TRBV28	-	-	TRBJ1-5	CASSSGGNQPQHF	TGTGCCAGCAGTTCGGGGGGAAATCAGCCCCAGCATTTT
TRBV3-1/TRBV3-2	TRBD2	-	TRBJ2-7	CASSPSGVGVQYF	TGTGCCAGCAGCCCAAGCGGGGTCGGAGTGCAGTACTTC
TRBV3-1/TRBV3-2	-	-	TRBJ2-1	CASSQAGGMRNEQFF	TGTGCCAGCAGCCAAGCTGGTGGGATGAGAAATGAGCAGTTCTTC
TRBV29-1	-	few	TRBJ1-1	CSVRLQGNTEAFF	TGCAGCGTCCGGCTACAGGGGAACACTGAAGCTTTCTTT
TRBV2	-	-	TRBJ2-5	CASRRELAETQYF	TGTGCCAGCCGCCGGGAGTTGGCAGAGACCCAGTACTTC
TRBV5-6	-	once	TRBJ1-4	CASSSIGYNEKLFF	TGTGCCAGCAGCTCCATCGGATATAATGAAAAACTGTTTTTT
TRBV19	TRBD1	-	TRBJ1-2	CASNPTSGGGNYGYTF	TGTGCCAGTAACCCAACTTCAGGGGGCGGGAACTATGGCTACACCTTC
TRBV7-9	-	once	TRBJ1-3	CASSPRLGLIPRSGNTIYF	TGTGCCAGCAGCCCAAGGTTGGGCCTAATTCCGCGCTCTGGAAACACCATATATTTT
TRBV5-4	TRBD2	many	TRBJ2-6	CASSSGLAGIGSGANVLTF	TGTGCCAGCAGCTCCGGACTAGCGGGAATTGGCTCTGGGGCCAACGTCCTGACTTTC
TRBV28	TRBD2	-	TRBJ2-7	CASSLELAVGEQYF	TGTGCCAGCAGTTTGGAACTAGCGGTCGGCGAGCAGTACTTC
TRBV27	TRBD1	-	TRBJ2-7	CASSAAGQGFWEQYF	TGTGCCAGCAGTGCAGCGGGACAGGGTTTTTGGGAGCAGTACTTC
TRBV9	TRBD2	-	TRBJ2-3	CASSVAGSGRASDTQYF	TGTGCCAGCAGCGTAGCTGGTAGCGGGAGGGCCTCAGATACGCAGTATTTT
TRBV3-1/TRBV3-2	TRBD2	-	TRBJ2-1	CASSKRLAGVNEQFF	TGTGCCAGCAGCAAACGACTAGCGGGAGTTAATGAGCAGTTCTTC
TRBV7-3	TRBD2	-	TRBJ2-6	CASSLRGASGNSHSGANVLTF	TGTGCCAGCAGCTTACGGGGTGCTAGCGGGAATTCTCACTCTGGGGCCAACGTCCTGACTTTC
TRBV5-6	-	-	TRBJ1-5	CASSIGRGNQPQHF	TGTGCCAGCAGCATTGGGAGGGGGAATCAGCCCCAGCATTTT
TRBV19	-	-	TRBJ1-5	CASSRLNSNQPQHF	TGTGCCAGTAGTAGACTGAATAGCAATCAGCCCCAGCATTTT
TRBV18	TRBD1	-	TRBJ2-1	CASSRDYRGISSYNEQFF	TGTGCCAGCTCCCGTGATTACAGGGGGATAAGCTCCTACAATGAGCAGTTCTTC
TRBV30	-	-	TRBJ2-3	CAWSPIGGTQYF	TGTGCCTGGAGCCCCATAGGGGGTACGCAGTATTTT